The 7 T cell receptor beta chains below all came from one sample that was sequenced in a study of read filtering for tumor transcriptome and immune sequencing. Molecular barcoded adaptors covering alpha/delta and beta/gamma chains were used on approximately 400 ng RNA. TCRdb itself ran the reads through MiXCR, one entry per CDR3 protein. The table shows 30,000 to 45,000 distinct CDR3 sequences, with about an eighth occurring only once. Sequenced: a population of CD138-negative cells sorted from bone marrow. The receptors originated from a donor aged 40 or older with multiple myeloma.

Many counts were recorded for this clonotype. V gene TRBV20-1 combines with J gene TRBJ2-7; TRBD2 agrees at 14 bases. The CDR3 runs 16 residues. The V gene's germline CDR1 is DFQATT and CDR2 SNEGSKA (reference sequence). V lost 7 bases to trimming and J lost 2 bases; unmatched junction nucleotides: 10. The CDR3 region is CSGRLAGGGKTYEQYF. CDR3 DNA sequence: TGCAGTGGCCGACTAGCGGGAGGGGGAAAGACCTACGAGCAGTACTTC.

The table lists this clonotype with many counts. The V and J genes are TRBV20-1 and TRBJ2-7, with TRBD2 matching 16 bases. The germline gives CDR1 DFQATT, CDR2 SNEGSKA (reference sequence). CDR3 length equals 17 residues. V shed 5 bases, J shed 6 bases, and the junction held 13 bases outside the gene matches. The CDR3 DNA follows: TGCAGTGCTCCCGGGACTAGCGGGAGGGCGCGTCCTGGCGAGCAGTACTTC. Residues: CSAPGTSGRARPGEQYF.

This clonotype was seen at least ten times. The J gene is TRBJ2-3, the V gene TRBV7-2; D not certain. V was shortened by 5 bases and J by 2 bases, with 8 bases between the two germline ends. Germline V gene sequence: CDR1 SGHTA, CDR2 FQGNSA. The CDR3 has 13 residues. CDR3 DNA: TGTGCCAGCAGCCTCGTACACACAGATACGCAGTATTTT. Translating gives CASSLVHTDTQYF.

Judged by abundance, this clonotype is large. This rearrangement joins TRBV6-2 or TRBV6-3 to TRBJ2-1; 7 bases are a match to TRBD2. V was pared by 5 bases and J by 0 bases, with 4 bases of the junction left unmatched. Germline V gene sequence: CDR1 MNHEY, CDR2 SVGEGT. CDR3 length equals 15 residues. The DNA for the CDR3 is TGTGCCAGCAGTCTCCGGGGGGTCTCCTACAATGAGCAGTTCTTC. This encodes CASSLRGVSYNEQFF.

The CDR3, as DNA: TGTGCCAGCAGGGCGGGGAGCCTACCCAACGAGCAGTACTTC. This translates into CASRAGSLPNEQYF. This sequence joins TRBV27 and TRBJ2-7; D perhaps matches TRBD2 (6 bases). V gave up 6 bases and J gave up 5 bases, with 17 bases separating them. Germline loops: CDR1 MNHEY, CDR2 SMNVEV (reference sequence). This CDR3 spans 14 amino acids.

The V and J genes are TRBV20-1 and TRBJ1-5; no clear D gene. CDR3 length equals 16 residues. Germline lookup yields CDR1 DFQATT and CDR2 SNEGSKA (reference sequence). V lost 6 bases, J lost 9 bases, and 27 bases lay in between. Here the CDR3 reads CSARIEPGGRVGPQHF. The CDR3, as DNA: TGCAGTGCCAGAATTGAGCCGGGCGGCCGAGTGGGGCCCCAGCATTTT.

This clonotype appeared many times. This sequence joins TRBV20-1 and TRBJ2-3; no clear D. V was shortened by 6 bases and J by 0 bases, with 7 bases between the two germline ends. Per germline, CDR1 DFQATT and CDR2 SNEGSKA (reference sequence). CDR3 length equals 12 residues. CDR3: CSARASTDTQYF. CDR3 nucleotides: TGCAGTGCAAGGGCCAGCACAGATACGCAGTATTTT.